Listed below are T cell receptor beta chains from one sample, sequenced in a study of spatial heterogeneity in lung cancer. MiXCR, run by TCRdb on the 5' RACE reads, gives a single entry per CDR3 protein. The sample includes about 39,000 distinct CDR3 sequences, roughly 5.8% of them seen just once. The sample consisted of PBMCs, taken at surgery. These TCRs come from a male donor with early-stage non-small cell lung cancer. Both conserved end residues are part of each CDR3. Fields, in order: V gene, D gene, clone size, J gene, CDR3 DNA, CDR3 protein. A D gene is named only where the DNA matches it firmly. The size entry is marked missing in some rows and otherwise reads once, few, many or a size class.

TRBV9	TRBD1	.	TRBJ1-2	TGTGCCAGCAGCACGGGACAGTCCCTCTATGGCTACACCTTC	CASSTGQSLYGYTF
TRBV5-1	TRBD1	.	TRBJ1-1	TGCGCCAGCAGCTTGGGGACAGGGCCTGAAGTGTTGGTTGAAGCTTTCTTT	CASSLGTGPEVLVEAFF
TRBV6-5	.	many	TRBJ2-7	TGTGCCAGCAAAGTTATATCCCCCCAGGGACGGGAGCAGTACTTC	CASKVISPQGREQYF
TRBV2	.	few	TRBJ2-3	TGTGCCAGCAGTGCCGGGCCAATAGATACGCAGTATTTT	CASSAGPIDTQYF
TRBV20-1	.	.	TRBJ1-2	TGCAGCGCACCAGGGGTGGCTAACTATGGCTACACCTTC	CSAPGVANYGYTF
TRBV3-1	.	many	TRBJ2-1	TGTGCCAGCAGCCAAGATCGAACTGGGCGGTTCTTC	CASSQDRTGRFF
TRBV7-3	TRBD2	.	TRBJ2-3	TGTGCCAGCAGTCCCGCCATGGGGGGGTTGGGGACAGATACGCAGTATTTT	CASSPAMGGLGTDTQYF
TRBV12-3/TRBV12-4	TRBD2	many	TRBJ2-3	TGTGCCAGCAGTCTCGGGGGGGCGGGCACAGATACGCAGTATTTT	CASSLGGAGTDTQYF
TRBV18	.	many	TRBJ1-2	TGTGCCAGCTCCCCCGCCACCGGCTACACCTTC	CASSPATGYTF
TRBV11-2	.	many	TRBJ2-3	TGTGCCAGCAGCCCACGTGTCACAGATACGCAGTATTTT	CASSPRVTDTQYF
TRBV5-5	.	many	TRBJ1-1	TGTGCCAGCAGCTGGACTCCAGGGGAAAGGACTGAAGCTTTCTTT	CASSWTPGERTEAFF
TRBV5-1	TRBD1	few	TRBJ2-1	TGCGCCAGCAGCCCGGGACAGGGGGCCAGAAATGAGCAGTTCTTC	CASSPGQGARNEQFF
TRBV7-2	TRBD2	many	TRBJ2-4	TGTGCCAGCAGCCCTTGGACTAGCGGGGGAGCCAAAAACATTCAGTACTTC	CASSPWTSGGAKNIQYF
TRBV12-3/TRBV12-4	.	many	TRBJ1-2	TGTGCCAGCAGTTTACTGTCGGACGGCAACTATGGCTACACCTTC	CASSLLSDGNYGYTF
TRBV12-3/TRBV12-4	.	many	TRBJ1-1	TGTGCCAGCAGCTACAGGGAAGTGTCTGAAGCTTTCTTT	CASSYREVSEAFF
TRBV11-2	.	many	TRBJ2-7	TGTGCCAGCAGCTTAGATCCCCTGGGGGGGCGGCACTTC	CASSLDPLGGRHF